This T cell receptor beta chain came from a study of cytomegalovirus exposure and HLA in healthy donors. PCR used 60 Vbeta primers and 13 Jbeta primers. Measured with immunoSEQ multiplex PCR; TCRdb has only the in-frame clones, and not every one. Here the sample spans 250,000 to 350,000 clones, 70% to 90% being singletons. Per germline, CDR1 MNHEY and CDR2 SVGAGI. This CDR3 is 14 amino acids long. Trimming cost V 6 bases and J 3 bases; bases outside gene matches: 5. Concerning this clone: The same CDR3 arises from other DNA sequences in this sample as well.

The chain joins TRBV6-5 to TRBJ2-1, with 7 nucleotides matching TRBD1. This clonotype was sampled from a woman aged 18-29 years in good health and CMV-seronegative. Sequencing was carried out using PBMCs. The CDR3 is CASSPGTVYNEQFF. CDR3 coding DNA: TGTGCCAGCAGCCCCGGGACAGTCTACAATGAGCAGTTCTTC.